A selection of T cell receptor beta chains follows, all from one sample in a study of cytomegalovirus exposure and HLA in healthy donors. The assay was immunoSEQ multiplex PCR, and TCRdb's table has in-frame clones only and misses some. The data show about 90,000 clones, with 84% seen just once and around 1.9% held by the top ten. Sequencing was done on a sample of PBMCs. The source of these receptors is a man younger than 35 in good health and CMV-seronegative. The conserved cysteine and the conserved F or W are not part of the CDR3 here. Fields, in order: V gene, J gene, clone size, CDR3 protein. Some rows have no size entry. The others give once, few or many, or a class for an expanded clone.

TRBV10-3	TRBJ2-7	few	AITPRQGTSYEQY
TRBV28	TRBJ2-7	once	ASSSPREQY
TRBV4-1	TRBJ2-7	.	ASSQGAGYDEQY
TRBV4-1	TRBJ2-1	.	ASSHGRPEQF
TRBV5-1	TRBJ1-2	.	ASSLEGAVRGYT
TRBV28	TRBJ1-6	.	ASSPPRGQGPRALH
TRBV5-6	TRBJ2-7	.	ASSLQRVDEQY
TRBV7-8	TRBJ2-7	.	ASSHREEQY
TRBV2	TRBJ2-3	.	ASMTTHRQY
TRBV16	TRBJ2-2	.	ASSPSGVNTGELF
TRBV5-4	TRBJ1-1	.	ASSLAGGRTMNTEAF
TRBV9	TRBJ2-5	.	ASSQTQGTGLRETQY
TRBV5-1	TRBJ2-1	.	ASSTPGLAGEQF
TRBV7-9	TRBJ2-4	.	ASSLAGGPSVQY
TRBV29-1	TRBJ2-1	.	SVARIGGRAPDEQF
TRBV27	TRBJ1-1	.	ASSPSSRRDTEAF
TRBV27	TRBJ2-1	.	ASSLGGVSEQF
TRBV15	TRBJ1-3	.	ATRDRAGNTIY
TRBV6-5	TRBJ2-1	.	ASSYSSRSSNEQF
TRBV5-1	TRBJ2-1	.	ASSSYGLAGVNNEQF
TRBV28	TRBJ1-2	.	ASAQGDYGYT
TRBV30	.	.	AWEGGKGGPSEQY